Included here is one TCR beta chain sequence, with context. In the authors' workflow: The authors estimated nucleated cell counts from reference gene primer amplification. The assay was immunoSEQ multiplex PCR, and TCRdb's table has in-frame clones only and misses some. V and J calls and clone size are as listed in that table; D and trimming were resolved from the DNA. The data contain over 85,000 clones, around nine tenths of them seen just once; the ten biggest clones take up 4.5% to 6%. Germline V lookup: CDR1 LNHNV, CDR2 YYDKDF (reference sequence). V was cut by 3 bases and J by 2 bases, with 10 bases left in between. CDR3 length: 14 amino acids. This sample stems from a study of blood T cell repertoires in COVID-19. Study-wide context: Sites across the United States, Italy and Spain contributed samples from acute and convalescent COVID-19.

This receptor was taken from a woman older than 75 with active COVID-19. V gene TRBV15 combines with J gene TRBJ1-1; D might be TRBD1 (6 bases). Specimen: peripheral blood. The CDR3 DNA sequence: TGTGCCACCAGCAGGAGGACAGTTAACACTGAAGCTTTCTTT. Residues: CATSRRTVNTEAFF.